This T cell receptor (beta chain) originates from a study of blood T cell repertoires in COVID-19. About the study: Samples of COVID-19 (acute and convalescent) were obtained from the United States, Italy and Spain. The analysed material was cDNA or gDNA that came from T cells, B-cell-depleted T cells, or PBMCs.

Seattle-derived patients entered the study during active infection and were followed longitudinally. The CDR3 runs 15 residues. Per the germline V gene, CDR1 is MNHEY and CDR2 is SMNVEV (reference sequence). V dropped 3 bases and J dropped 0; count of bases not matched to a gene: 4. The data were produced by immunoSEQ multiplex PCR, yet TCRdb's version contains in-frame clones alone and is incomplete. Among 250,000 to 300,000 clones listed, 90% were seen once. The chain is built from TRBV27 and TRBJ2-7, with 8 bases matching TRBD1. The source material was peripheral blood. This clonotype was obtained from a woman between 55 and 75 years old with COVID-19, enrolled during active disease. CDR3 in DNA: TGTGCCAGCAGTTTTGGGACAGGCCTCTCCTACGAGCAGTACTTC. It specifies CASSFGTGLSYEQYF.